One sample yielded the 32 T cell receptor beta chains listed below, sequenced in a study of blood T cell repertoires in COVID-19. Profiling relied on immunoSEQ multiplex PCR, and the TCRdb table lists in-frame clones only, not all of them. The repertoire holds more than 45,000 clones, about 88% seen once, with approximately 9.2% in the top ten. Sequenced material: peripheral blood. These TCRs come from a woman between 65 and 79 years old with active COVID-19.

This clone was observed once. This chain links TRBV19 with TRBJ2-1, with D unclear. CDR1 and CDR2 (germline): LNHDA, SQIVND (reference sequence). The CDR3 runs 14 residues. Deletions cut 2 bases from V and 5 bases from J, with 10 bases between. Here the CDR3 reads CASSIFSYNNEQFF. DNA of the CDR3: TGTGCCAGTAGTATATTTTCATACAACAATGAGCAGTTCTTC.

The chain has TRBV11-2 and TRBJ2-5; possible D gene TRBD1, 6 bases. The germline CDR1 and CDR2 sequences are SGHAT and FQNNGV. V dropped 5 bases and J dropped 0 bases, with 19 bases sitting between them. CDR3 length: 17 amino acids. CDR3 nucleotides: TGTGCCAGCAGCCCCTTCAGGGGTGAGGTGGACCAAGAGACCCAGTACTTC. Translating gives CASSPFRGEVDQETQYF.

This chain joins TRBV11-2 and TRBJ2-1, with 7 bases lining up with TRBD1. Germline lookup yields CDR1 SGHAT and CDR2 FQNNGV. The CDR3 extends over 15 amino acids. J gave up 5 bases and V 1 base, and 5 bases lay outside the gene matches. The CDR3 loop reads CASSLATGFHNEQFF. The CDR3 DNA reads as TGTGCCAGCAGCTTAGCGACAGGGTTCCACAATGAGCAGTTCTTC.

The chain recombines TRBV6-1 with TRBJ2-1; possible D gene TRBD2, 6 bases. Germline V CDR1 and CDR2: MNHNS, SASEGT. CDR3 length: 17 residues. With 1 base removed from V and 4 bases from J, the gap between germline ends came to 17 bases. CDR3 in amino acids: CASSEDNREINYNEQFF. CDR3 coding DNA: TGTGCCAGCAGTGAAGATAACCGGGAGATAAATTACAATGAGCAGTTCTTC.

The chain uses TRBV5-4 and TRBJ1-6; TRBD1 matches at 7 bases. Trimming at V came to 4 bases and at J to 5 bases, leaving 3 bases not matched to a gene. The germline V gene encodes CDR1 SGHNT and CDR2 YYREEE (reference sequence). The CDR3 is 14 amino acids. CDR3 DNA sequence: TGTGCCAGCAGCCGACAGGGTGATAATTCACCCCTCCACTTT. Translated, it gives CASSRQGDNSPLHF.

The V and J genes are TRBV6-5 and TRBJ1-4; possible D gene TRBD1, 5 bases. The CDR3 sequence is 15 residues long. Germline-derived CDR1 and CDR2 are MNHEY and SVGAGI. V gave up 8 bases and J gave up 2 bases, with 15 bases separating them. The CDR3 DNA sequence: TGTGCCAGCTTTAACCAGGGCGACACTAATGAAAAACTGTTTTTT. Protein sequence: CASFNQGDTNEKLFF.

This chain joins TRBV27 and TRBJ1-2; the D gene is possibly TRBD1 (5 bases). The V end was cut by 2 bases, the J end by 2 bases, with 18 bases between. Germline assignment: CDR1 MNHEY and CDR2 SMNVEV (reference sequence). The CDR3 sequence is 17 residues long. CDR3 sequence reads: CASSLRKKRQQNYGYTF. In DNA form, the CDR3 reads TGTGCCAGCAGTTTACGAAAAAAACGACAGCAAAACTATGGCTACACCTTC.

The gene calls are TRBV18 and TRBJ2-3, with TRBD1 matching over 7 bases. V shed 4 bases, J shed 6 bases, and the junction held 13 bases outside the gene matches. The CDR3 sequence is 16 residues long. Looked up from germline, CDR1 is KGHSH and CDR2 is LQKENI. CDR3: CASSRTLGGEDDTQYF. The DNA for the CDR3 is TGTGCCAGCTCACGTACGCTAGGGGGCGAGGATGATACGCAGTATTTT.

V usage is TRBV4-1 and J usage is TRBJ1-1, with D possibly being TRBD1 (5 bases). The CDR3 length is 17 residues. V lost 7 bases and J lost 4, with 25 bases in between. The germline CDR1 and CDR2 sequences are MGHRA and YSYEKL. CDR3 bases: TGCGCCAGCACCTGGAGGCAGGGAGGTTGGATAAGCACTGAAGCTTTCTTT. It yields the protein CASTWRQGGWISTEAFF.

The sample holds a few counts of this clone. This rearrangement joins TRBV28 to TRBJ1-5; TRBD1 is a possible D gene (5 bases). V lost 5 bases and J 3 bases, leaving 14 bases between the germline ends. This CDR3 spans 15 amino acids. Germline CDR1 is MDHEN and CDR2 is SYDVKM. The CDR3 loop is CASSITQGSNQPQHF. The CDR3 DNA reads TGTGCCAGCAGTATCACCCAGGGATCCAATCAGCCCCAGCATTTT.

The chain uses TRBV18 and TRBJ2-7; 7 bases fit TRBD1. The length of the CDR3 is 18 residues. With V trimmed by 4 bases and J by 3 bases, 18 bases remained unmatched. CDR1 and CDR2 (germline): KGHSH, LQKENI. The CDR3 is CASSLNLQRQGINYEQYF. CDR3 DNA: TGTGCCAGCTCACTTAACCTCCAGCGACAGGGAATAAACTACGAGCAGTACTTC.

CDR3 sequence (DNA): TGTGCCAGCAGCCTTACCGCGGGGAACACTGAAGCTTTCTTT. This gives the protein CASSLTAGNTEAFF. The chain recombines TRBV14 with TRBJ1-1; D remains ambiguous. Trimming took off 4 bases at V and 1 base at J, with 10 bases between the two ends. The CDR3 is 14 residues long. From germline, CDR1 is SGHDN and CDR2 FVKESK.

The V call is TRBV20-1, the J call TRBJ2-1; D possibly corresponds to TRBD2 (5 bases). The ends were cut back, 4 bases at V and 4 bases at J, with 5 bases in the middle. Per germline, CDR1 DFQATT and CDR2 SNEGSKA (reference sequence). CDR3 size: 11 residues. The CDR3 coding sequence is TGCAGTGCTAAGCGGTACAATGAGCAGTTCTTC. It translates to CSAKRYNEQFF.

V gene TRBV7-2 combines with J gene TRBJ1-1, with TRBD1 as a possible D gene (5 bases). Trimming pared 0 bases from V and 10 bases from J, leaving 12 bases between. Germline CDR1 SGHTA, CDR2 FQGNSA. The length of the CDR3 is 13 residues. The CDR3 loop reads CASSLAPRQIAFF. The CDR3 bases are TGTGCCAGCAGCTTAGCCCCCCGACAGATAGCTTTCTTT.

The chain links TRBV9 to TRBJ1-2, with 7 bases fitting TRBD1. In germline, CDR1 is SGDLS, CDR2 YYNGEE. The CDR3 runs to 17 residues. J was trimmed by 6 bases and V by 0 bases; bases with no gene match: 14. CDR3 in DNA: TGTGCCAGCAGCGTAGACGGACAGGCTAGCTACCCCGATGGCTACACCTTC. Translation: CASSVDGQASYPDGYTF.

The chain has TRBV5-1 and TRBJ1-3, with a tentative D call TRBD1 (5 bases). CDR3 length: 20 amino acids. CDR1 and CDR2 from the germline V gene are SGHRS and YFSETQ. V lost 4 bases to trimming and J lost 5 bases, with 31 bases between them. For the CDR3, the DNA is TGCGCCAGCAGCGGGCCCTCATCACTAACGCCAGGGTCGGCCCGAAACACCATATATTTT. Encoded protein: CASSGPSSLTPGSARNTIYF. Looking up the rest from reference TRBV5-1 and TRBJ1-3 gives the full variable domain: KAGVTQTPRYLIKTRGQQVTLSCSPISGHRSVSWYQQTPGQGLQFLFEYFSETQRNKGNFPGRFSGRQFSNSRSEMNVSTLELGDSALYLCASSGPSSLTPGSARNTIYFGEGSWLTVV.

The rearrangement joins TRBV7-3 to TRBJ2-2; possibly TRBD1 for D (5 bases). From germline, CDR1 is SGHTA and CDR2 FQGTGA. V was shortened by 1 base and J by 6 bases, with 15 bases between the two germline ends. The CDR3 is 16 amino acids. CDR3 amino acids: CASSLNPSGAAGELFF. CDR3 sequence (DNA): TGTGCCAGCAGCTTAAATCCTAGTGGGGCGGCCGGGGAGCTGTTTTTT. The full variable domain, rest sourced from reference TRBV7-3 and TRBJ2-2, is GAGVSQTPSNKVTEKGKYVELRCDPISGHTALYWYRQSLGQGPEFLIYFQGTGAADDSGLPNDRFFAVRPEGSVSTLKIQRTERGDSAVYLCASSLNPSGAAGELFFGEGSRLTVL.

The chain has TRBV28 and TRBJ2-1; tentatively, D is TRBD1 (5 bases). Germline CDR1 MDHEN, CDR2 SYDVKM. Trimming pared 6 bases from V and 3 bases from J, leaving 24 bases between. The CDR3 runs to 18 residues. CDR3 in amino acids: CASRQARQGLVIYNEQFF. The CDR3 DNA is TGTGCCAGCAGGCAAGCGCGCCAGGGCCTCGTAATCTACAATGAGCAGTTCTTC.

The rearrangement links TRBV6-5 to TRBJ2-7, with 10 bases matching TRBD2. V dropped 4 bases and J dropped 0; count of bases not matched to a gene: 6. CDR1 and CDR2 from the germline V gene are MNHEY and SVGAGI. The CDR3 covers 16 residues. The CDR3 spells CASSFTGLASSYEQYF. CDR3 DNA: TGTGCCAGCAGTTTTACGGGACTAGCGAGCTCCTACGAGCAGTACTTC.

This clone occurred once. The CDR3 DNA reads TGTGCCAGCACGTTAGCAGCTACAATTGTAGGCTACACCTTC. It encodes CASTLAATIVGYTF. This chain joins TRBV28 and TRBJ1-2; the D is unclear. V was pared by 7 bases and J by 8 bases, with 20 bases between. The germline gives CDR1 MDHEN, CDR2 SYDVKM. The CDR3 runs 14 residues.

This clone was counted once. CDR3: CASSLGLAGGTDTQYF. The CDR3 bases are TGCGCCAGCAGCTTGGGACTAGCGGGAGGAACAGATACGCAGTATTTT. V gene TRBV5-1 combines with J gene TRBJ2-3, with 13 bases that match TRBD2. Germline V lookup: CDR1 SGHRS, CDR2 YFSETQ. V shed 0 bases and J 3 bases; nucleotides not matched to a gene: 1. This CDR3 comprises 16 residues. Drawing the rest from reference TRBV5-1 and TRBJ2-3, the complete variable domain is KAGVTQTPRYLIKTRGQQVTLSCSPISGHRSVSWYQQTPGQGLQFLFEYFSETQRNKGNFPGRFSGRQFSNSRSEMNVSTLELGDSALYLCASSLGLAGGTDTQYFGPGTRLTVL.

Ten or more counts support this clone. The chain uses TRBV19 and TRBJ1-2; D call uncertain. The germline V and J ends were trimmed by 2 bases and 3 bases, with 7 bases remaining between them. The CDR3 extends over 13 amino acids. Germline CDR1 reads LNHDA; CDR2 reads SQIVND (reference sequence). Written as DNA, the CDR3 is TGTGCCAGTAGTATACGCGGGGACTATGGCTACACCTTC. Translation gives CASSIRGDYGYTF.

This clone was recorded once. The V and J genes are TRBV5-5 and TRBJ2-3; maybe TRBD2 (6 bases). The CDR3 has 14 residues. Germline CDR1 reads SGHKS; CDR2 reads YYEKEE (reference sequence). The V end lost 4 bases, the J end lost 0 bases, and 9 bases lay between the germline ends. CDR3 nucleotides: TGTGCCAGCAGCCGCGGGACTAGCACAGATACGCAGTATTTT. Translated, it gives CASSRGTSTDTQYF.

This clone was seen only once. The rearrangement joins TRBV6-5 to TRBJ1-1; D gene uncertain. The CDR3 extends over 14 amino acids. In germline, CDR1 is MNHEY, CDR2 SVGAGI. Trimming shortened V by 5 bases and J by 0 bases, and 10 bases separated the two germline ends. In DNA form, the CDR3 reads TGTGCCAGCAGTACGCATCACATGAACACTGAAGCTTTCTTT. This gives the protein CASSTHHMNTEAFF.

This chain connects TRBV7-9 to TRBJ1-5; 7 positions agree with TRBD1. The length of the CDR3 is 14 residues. The trim removed 9 bases at V and 4 bases at J, leaving 9 bases unmatched. From germline, CDR1 is SEHNR and CDR2 FQNEAQ (reference sequence). This CDR3 is CASDQGGRNQPQHF. The CDR3 nucleotides read TGTGCCAGTGACCAGGGGGGACGGAATCAGCCCCAGCATTTT.

This clone occurred once. V is TRBV18 and J is TRBJ2-5; no definite D call. Germline V lookup: CDR1 KGHSH, CDR2 LQKENI. The ends were cut back, 0 bases at V and 3 bases at J, with 5 bases in the middle. CDR3 length equals 13 residues. The CDR3 sequence is CASSPPAKETQYF. DNA for the CDR3: TGTGCCAGCTCACCACCTGCGAAAGAGACCCAGTACTTC.

This chain joins TRBV23-1 and TRBJ2-4; 7 nucleotides agree with TRBD1. TRBV23-1 is sorted into the ORF group, with uncertain function. The CDR3 sequence is 17 residues long. J was trimmed by 0 bases and V by 0 bases; bases with no gene match: 5. DNA for the CDR3: TGCGCCAGCAGTCAATCACGGACAGGCCCAGCCAAAAACATTCAGTACTTC. Translation: CASSQSRTGPAKNIQYF.

The chain joins TRBV5-1 to TRBJ2-3, with 7 positions matching TRBD2. Germline V gene data show CDR1 as SGHRS and CDR2 as YFSETQ. The trim removed 0 bases at V and 9 bases at J, leaving 7 bases unmatched. The CDR3 runs 14 residues. For the CDR3, the DNA is TGCGCCAGCAGCTTGGTTGCGGGAGCGGGAACGCAGTATTTT. This codes for CASSLVAGAGTQYF.

The chain links TRBV4-1 to TRBJ2-7; D is uncertain. CDR1 and CDR2 from the germline V gene are MGHRA and YSYEKL. Deletions cut 1 base from V and 5 bases from J, with 9 bases between. CDR3 length equals 13 residues. The CDR3 protein is CASSQAGLDEQYF. CDR3 DNA sequence: TGCGCCAGCAGCCAAGCCGGTCTAGACGAGCAGTACTTC.

The chain links TRBV5-5 to TRBJ1-3; 7 bases line up with TRBD1. Losses at the gene ends were 4 bases for V and 0 bases for J; bases not matched to a gene: 7. The CDR3 has 16 amino acids. The germline V gene encodes CDR1 SGHKS and CDR2 YYEKEE (reference sequence). CDR3 sequence: CASSPGQESSGNTIYF. CDR3 sequence (DNA): TGTGCCAGCAGCCCAGGACAGGAAAGCTCTGGAAACACCATATATTTT.

The chain uses TRBV7-3 and TRBJ1-1, with a tentative D call TRBD1 (6 bases). The CDR3 has 14 residues. Germline lookup yields CDR1 SGHTA and CDR2 FQGTGA. V gave up 3 bases and J gave up 4 bases, with 12 bases separating them. CDR3 nucleotide sequence: TGTGCCAGCAGCTTCTCAGGGGTTCTCACTGAAGCTTTCTTT. It encodes CASSFSGVLTEAFF.

This clone showed up just a few times. This CDR3 is also generated by other DNA sequences in the sample. The rearrangement uses TRBV30 and TRBJ1-6; 8 bases align to TRBD1. Trimming cost V 1 base and J 5 bases; bases outside gene matches: 1. Germline V gives CDR1 GTSNPN, CDR2 SVGIG (reference sequence). The length of the CDR3 is 14 residues. DNA for the CDR3: TGTGCCTGGAGTGCGGGACAGGATAATTCACCCCTCCACTTT. It translates to CAWSAGQDNSPLHF.